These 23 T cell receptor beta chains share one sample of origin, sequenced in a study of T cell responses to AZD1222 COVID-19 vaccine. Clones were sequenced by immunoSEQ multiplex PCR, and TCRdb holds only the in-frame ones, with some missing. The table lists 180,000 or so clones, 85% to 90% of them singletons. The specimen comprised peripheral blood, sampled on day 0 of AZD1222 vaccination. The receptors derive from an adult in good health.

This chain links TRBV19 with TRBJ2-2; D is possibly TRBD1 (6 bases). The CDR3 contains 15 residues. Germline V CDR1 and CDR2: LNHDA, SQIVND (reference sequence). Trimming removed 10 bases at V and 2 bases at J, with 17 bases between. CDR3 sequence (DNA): TGTGCCACCTTGGCAGGGGTCCGAAACACCGGGGAGCTGTTTTTT. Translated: CATLAGVRNTGELFF.

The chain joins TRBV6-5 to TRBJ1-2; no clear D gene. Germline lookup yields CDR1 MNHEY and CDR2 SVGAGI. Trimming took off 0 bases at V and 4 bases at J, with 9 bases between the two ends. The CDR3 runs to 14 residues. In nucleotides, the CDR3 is TGTGCCAGCAGTTACTCGCCAGGCGCCTATGGCTACACCTTC. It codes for CASSYSPGAYGYTF.

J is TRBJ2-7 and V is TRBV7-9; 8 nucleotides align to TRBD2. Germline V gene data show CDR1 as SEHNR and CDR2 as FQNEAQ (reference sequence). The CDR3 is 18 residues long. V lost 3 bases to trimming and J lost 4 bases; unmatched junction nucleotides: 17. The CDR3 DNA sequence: TGTGCCAGCAGCTTTCCCGGGACTAGGGGACCGGGTAGATACGAGCAGTACTTC. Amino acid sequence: CASSFPGTRGPGRYEQYF.

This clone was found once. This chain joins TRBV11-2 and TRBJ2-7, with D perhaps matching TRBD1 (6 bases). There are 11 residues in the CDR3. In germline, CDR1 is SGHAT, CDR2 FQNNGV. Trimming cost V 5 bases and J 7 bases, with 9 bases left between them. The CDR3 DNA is TGTGCCAGCAGCCAGGGGCATGAGCAGTACTTC. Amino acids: CASSQGHEQYF.

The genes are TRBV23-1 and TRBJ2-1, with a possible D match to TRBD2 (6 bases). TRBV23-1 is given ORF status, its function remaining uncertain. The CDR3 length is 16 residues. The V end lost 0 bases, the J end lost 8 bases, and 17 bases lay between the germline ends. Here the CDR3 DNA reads TGCGCCAGCAGTCAATCCCCCCGGGAGAGGTGTTATGAGCAGTTCTTC. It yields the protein CASSQSPRERCYEQFF.

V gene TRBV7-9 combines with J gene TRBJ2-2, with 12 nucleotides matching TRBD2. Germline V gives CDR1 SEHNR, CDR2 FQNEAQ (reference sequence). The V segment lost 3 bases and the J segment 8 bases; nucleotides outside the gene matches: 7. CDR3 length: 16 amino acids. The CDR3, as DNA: TGTGCCAGCAGCTTCCAACTAGCGGGAGGAGGTGGGGAGCTGTTTTTT. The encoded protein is CASSFQLAGGGGELFF.

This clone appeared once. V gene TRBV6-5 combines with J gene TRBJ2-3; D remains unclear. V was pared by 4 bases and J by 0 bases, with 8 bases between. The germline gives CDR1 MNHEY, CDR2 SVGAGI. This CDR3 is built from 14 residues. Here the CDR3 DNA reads TGTGCCAGCAGTTCCCGACCAAGCACAGATACGCAGTATTTT. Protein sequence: CASSSRPSTDTQYF.

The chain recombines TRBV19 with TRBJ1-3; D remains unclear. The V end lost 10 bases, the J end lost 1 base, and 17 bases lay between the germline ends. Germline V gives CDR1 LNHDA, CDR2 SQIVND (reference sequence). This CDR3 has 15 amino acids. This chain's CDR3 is CATSPIGRSGNTIYF. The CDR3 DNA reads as TGTGCCACCTCCCCGATCGGCAGGTCTGGAAACACCATATATTTT.

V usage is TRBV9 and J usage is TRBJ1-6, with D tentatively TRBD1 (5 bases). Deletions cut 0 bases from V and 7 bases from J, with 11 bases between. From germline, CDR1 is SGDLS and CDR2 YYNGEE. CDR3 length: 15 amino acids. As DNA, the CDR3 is TGTGCCAGCAGCGTAGAGGGGTCGGGGAATTCACCCCTCCACTTT. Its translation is CASSVEGSGNSPLHF.

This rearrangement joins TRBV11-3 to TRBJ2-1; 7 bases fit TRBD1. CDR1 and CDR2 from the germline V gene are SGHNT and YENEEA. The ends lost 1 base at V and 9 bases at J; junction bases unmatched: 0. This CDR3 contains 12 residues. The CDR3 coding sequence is TGTGCCAGCAGCTTAGGACAGGGTGAGCAGTTCTTC. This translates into CASSLGQGEQFF. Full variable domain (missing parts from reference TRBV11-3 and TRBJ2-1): EAGVVQSPRYKIIEKKQPVAFWCNPISGHNTLYWYLQNLGQGPELLIRYENEEAVDDSQLPKDRFSAERLKGVDSTLKIQPAELGDSAVYLCASSLGQGEQFFGPGTRLTVL.

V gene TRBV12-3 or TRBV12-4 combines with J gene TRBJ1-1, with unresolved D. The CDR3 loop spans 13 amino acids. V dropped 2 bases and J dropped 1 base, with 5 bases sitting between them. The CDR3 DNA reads TGTGCCAGCAGTTTAAAGGAGAACACTGAAGCTTTCTTT. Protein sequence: CASSLKENTEAFF.

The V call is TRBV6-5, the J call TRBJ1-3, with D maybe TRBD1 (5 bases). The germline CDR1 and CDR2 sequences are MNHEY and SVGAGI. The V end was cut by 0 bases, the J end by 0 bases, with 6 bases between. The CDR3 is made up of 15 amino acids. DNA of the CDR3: TGTGCCAGCAGTTACTCGACAGTCTCTGGAAACACCATATATTTT. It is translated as CASSYSTVSGNTIYF.

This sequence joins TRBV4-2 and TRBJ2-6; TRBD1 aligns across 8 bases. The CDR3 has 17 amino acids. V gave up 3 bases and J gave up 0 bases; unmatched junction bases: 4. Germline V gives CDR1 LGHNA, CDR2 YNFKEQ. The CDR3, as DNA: TGTGCCAGCAGCCACGGGACAGGACTCTCTGGGGCCAACGTCCTGACTTTC. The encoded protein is CASSHGTGLSGANVLTF.

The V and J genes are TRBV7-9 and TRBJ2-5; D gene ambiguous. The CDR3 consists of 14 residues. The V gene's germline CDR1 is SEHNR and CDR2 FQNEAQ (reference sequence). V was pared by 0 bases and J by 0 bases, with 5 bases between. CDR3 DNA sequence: TGTGCCAGCAGCTTAGCGCATAACCAAGAGACCCAGTACTTC. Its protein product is CASSLAHNQETQYF.

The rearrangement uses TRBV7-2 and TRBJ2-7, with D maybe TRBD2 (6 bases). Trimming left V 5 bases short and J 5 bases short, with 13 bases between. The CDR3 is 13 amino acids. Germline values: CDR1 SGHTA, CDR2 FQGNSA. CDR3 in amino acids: CASSRTGEHEQYF. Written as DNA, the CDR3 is TGTGCCAGCAGCCGCACGGGGGAGCACGAGCAGTACTTC. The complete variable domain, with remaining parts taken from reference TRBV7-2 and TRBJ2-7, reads GAGVSQSPSNKVTEKGKDVELRCDPISGHTALYWYRQSLGQGLEFLIYFQGNSAPDKSGLPSDRFSAERTGGSVSTLTIQRTQQEDSAVYLCASSRTGEHEQYFGPGTRLTVT.

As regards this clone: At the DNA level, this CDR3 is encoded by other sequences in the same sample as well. This chain's CDR3 is CASSLAGPNTEAFF. The CDR3 nucleotides read TGCGCCAGCAGCCTGGCGGGACCGAACACTGAAGCTTTCTTT. The chain couples TRBV5-1 to TRBJ1-1; D possibly corresponds to TRBD1 (5 bases). V lost 4 bases and J lost 1, with 11 bases in between. Germline V gene lookup returns CDR1 SGHRS and CDR2 YFSETQ. CDR3 length: 14 amino acids.

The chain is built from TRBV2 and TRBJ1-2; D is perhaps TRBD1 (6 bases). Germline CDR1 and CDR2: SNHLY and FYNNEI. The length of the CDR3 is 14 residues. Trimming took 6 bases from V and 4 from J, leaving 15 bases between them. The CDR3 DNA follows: TGTGCCAGCAGCGAACGGGGGGCGAGCTATGGCTACACCTTC. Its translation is CASSERGASYGYTF.

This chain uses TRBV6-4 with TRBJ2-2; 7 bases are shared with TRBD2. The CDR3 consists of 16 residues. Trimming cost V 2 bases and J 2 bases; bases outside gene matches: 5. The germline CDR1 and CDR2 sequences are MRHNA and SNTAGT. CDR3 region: CASSDGRGTNTGELFF. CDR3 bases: TGTGCCAGCAGTGACGGGCGGGGGACTAACACCGGGGAGCTGTTTTTT.

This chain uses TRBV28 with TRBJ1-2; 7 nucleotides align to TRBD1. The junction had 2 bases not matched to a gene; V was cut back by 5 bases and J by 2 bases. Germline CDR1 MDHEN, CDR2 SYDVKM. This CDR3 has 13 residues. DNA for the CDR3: TGTGCCAGCAGTCTACAGGGGAACTATGGCTACACCTTC. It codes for CASSLQGNYGYTF.

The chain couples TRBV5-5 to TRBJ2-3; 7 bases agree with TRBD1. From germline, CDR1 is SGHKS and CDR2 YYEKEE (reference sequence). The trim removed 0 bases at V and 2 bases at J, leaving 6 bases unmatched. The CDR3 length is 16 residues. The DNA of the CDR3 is TGTGCCAGCAGCTTGGCGTCAGGGGGACCCACAGATACGCAGTATTTT. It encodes CASSLASGGPTDTQYF. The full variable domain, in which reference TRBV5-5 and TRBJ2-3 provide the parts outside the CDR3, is DAGVTQSPTHLIKTRGQQVTLRCSPISGHKSVSWYQQVLGQGPQFIFQYYEKEERGRGNFPDRFSARQFPNYSSELNVNALLLGDSALYLCASSLASGGPTDTQYFGPGTRLTVL.

The CDR3 loop reads CASSRVPTNEKLFF. CDR3 DNA sequence: TGTGCCAGTAGTAGGGTTCCAACTAATGAAAAACTGTTTTTT. The chain combines TRBV19 with TRBJ1-4; D unresolved. There are 14 residues in the CDR3. Germline V gene lookup returns CDR1 LNHDA and CDR2 SQIVND (reference sequence). V shed 4 bases and J shed 0 bases, with 6 bases lying between them.

CDR3 nucleotide sequence: TGCGCCAGCAGCCAGGACATAAAAAACATTCAGTACTTC. Encoded protein: CASSQDIKNIQYF. V usage is TRBV10-2 and J usage is TRBJ2-4; the D gene is possibly TRBD1 (5 bases). This CDR3 comprises 13 residues. CDR1 is WSHSY and CDR2 is SAAADI in the germline V gene. The V end lost 6 bases, the J end lost 4 bases, and 10 bases lay between the germline ends.

The CDR3 loop reads CSAYTWSDYGYTF. The CDR3 nucleotides are TGCAGCGCCTATACCTGGTCTGACTATGGCTACACCTTC. This rearrangement joins TRBV29-1 to TRBJ1-2; D is uncertain. The CDR3 runs 13 residues. In germline, CDR1 is SQVTM, CDR2 ANQGSEA. V lost 7 bases to trimming and J lost 3 bases, with 15 bases between them.